The 28 T cell receptor beta chains given below trace back to one sample, sequenced in a study of blood T cell repertoires in COVID-19. This table comes from immunoSEQ multiplex PCR, and its TCRdb copy is limited to in-frame clones, with some not included. There are some 130,000 clones in the sample; about 80% occur only once, and around 4% lies in the top ten. Specimen: peripheral blood. These receptor sequences come from a man between 60 and 75 years old with acute or convalescent COVID-19.

This chain uses TRBV24-1 with TRBJ2-2; possible D gene TRBD2, 6 bases. The CDR3 length is 14 residues. V lost 7 bases and J 1 base, leaving 9 bases between the germline ends. The germline CDR1 and CDR2 sequences are KGHDR and SFDVKD. CDR3: CATRPGENTGELFF. For the CDR3, the DNA is TGTGCCACCAGGCCGGGGGAGAACACCGGGGAGCTGTTTTTT.

The table lists this clone with a few counts. V is TRBV2 and J is TRBJ2-7, with 7 nucleotides matching TRBD1. V shed 6 bases and J 5 bases; nucleotides not matched to a gene: 4. Germline CDR1 and CDR2: SNHLY and FYNNEI. This CDR3 is built from 12 residues. DNA for the CDR3: TGTGCCAGCAGCGGCGACAGGGACGAGCAGTACTTC. This encodes CASSGDRDEQYF.

The chain carries TRBV15 and TRBJ2-2; the match to TRBD2 covers 8 bases. Germline V gene sequence: CDR1 LNHNV, CDR2 YYDKDF (reference sequence). The CDR3 is made up of 16 amino acids. V shed 6 bases and J 0 bases; nucleotides not matched to a gene: 6. The CDR3 bases are TGTGCCACCAGATTACCGGGACTAGCGAACACCGGGGAGCTGTTTTTT. Protein sequence: CATRLPGLANTGELFF. Complete variable domain (other parts from reference TRBV15 and TRBJ2-2): DAMVIQNPRYQVTQFGKPVTLSCSQTLNHNVMYWYQQKSSQAPKLLFHYYDKDFNNEADTPDNFQSRRPNTSFCFLDIRSPGLGDTAMYLCATRLPGLANTGELFFGEGSRLTVL.

The chain is built from TRBV6-2 or TRBV6-3 and TRBJ1-2; TRBD1 agrees at 7 bases. The CDR3 covers 13 residues. The trim removed 6 bases at V and 8 bases at J, leaving 9 bases unmatched. Germline-derived CDR1 and CDR2 are MNHEY and SVGEGT. The CDR3 reads CASSPRQGDGYTF. DNA of the CDR3: TGTGCCAGCAGCCCAAGACAGGGAGACGGCTACACCTTC.

This clone came up a few times. The chain is built from TRBV7-8 and TRBJ1-1; D is perhaps TRBD1 (5 bases). The germline V gene encodes CDR1 SGHVS and CDR2 FQNEAQ. The CDR3 has 18 amino acids. V lost 4 bases and J lost 4, with 25 bases in between. The CDR3 region has the DNA TGTGCCAGCAGCTCAAAGGCCGGGGGTGTCGGGCTCGGCACTGAAGCTTTCTTT. Translating it yields CASSSKAGGVGLGTEAFF.

This chain links TRBV19 with TRBJ2-7; 8 bases map to TRBD1. Unmatched junction bases numbered 3, after V lost 0 bases and J lost 2 bases. CDR1 and CDR2 (germline): LNHDA, SQIVND (reference sequence). The CDR3 totals 15 residues. In DNA form, the CDR3 reads TGTGCCAGTAGTATAGAAGCACAGGGGGCCTACGAGCAGTACTTC. Its translation is CASSIEAQGAYEQYF.

V gene TRBV5-5 combines with J gene TRBJ2-5; the D is unclear. The CDR3 is made up of 15 amino acids. V lost 3 bases and J 5 bases, leaving 17 bases between the germline ends. Germline V gene lookup returns CDR1 SGHKS and CDR2 YYEKEE (reference sequence). The CDR3 DNA is TGTGCCAGCAGCTCCTCAATTGAGCACGCGGAGACCCAGTACTTC. It encodes CASSSSIEHAETQYF.

The CDR3 region has the DNA TGTGCCAGCAGTTACGAGGGGGTTAATTCACCCCTCCACTTT. This translates into CASSYEGVNSPLHF. The genes are TRBV6-5 and TRBJ1-6; D is possibly TRBD1 (6 bases). Germline-derived CDR1 and CDR2 are MNHEY and SVGAGI. V lost 2 bases and J lost 6, with 8 bases in between. The CDR3 totals 14 residues.

The chain has TRBV5-1 and TRBJ2-1; weak D call: TRBD1 (5 bases). CDR1 is SGHRS, CDR2 YFSETQ, per germline. The V gene lost 0 bases and the J gene lost 6 bases, with 13 bases spanning the gap. The CDR3 has 15 amino acids. CDR3 DNA sequence: TGCGCCAGCAGCTTGGAACCGGATAGGGGCAATGAGCAGTTCTTC. It yields the protein CASSLEPDRGNEQFF.

The chain carries TRBV4-3 and TRBJ2-7, with TRBD2 as a possible D gene (6 bases). Germline loops: CDR1 LGHNA, CDR2 YSLEER. This CDR3 has 13 residues. Trimming took off 2 bases at V and 6 bases at J, with 11 bases between the two ends. CDR3 in DNA: TGCGCCAGCAGCCAAACGCTAGCGACCGAGCAGTACTTC. Translating it yields CASSQTLATEQYF.

The CDR3 reads CASTGVRGGSQPQHF. The CDR3 DNA follows: TGTGCCAGTACCGGCGTCCGGGGGGGTAGTCAGCCCCAGCATTTT. The chain carries TRBV19 and TRBJ1-5, with a tentative D call TRBD1 (5 bases). The V gene lost 7 bases and the J gene lost 6 bases, with 19 bases spanning the gap. The CDR3 length is 15 residues. Germline CDR1 LNHDA, CDR2 SQIVND (reference sequence).

The chain's CDR3 is CAWSTAGTDTQYF. CDR3 bases: TGTGCCTGGAGTACCGCGGGCACAGATACGCAGTATTTT. The rearrangement joins TRBV30 to TRBJ2-3; D gene uncertain. The CDR3 contains 13 residues. V was pared by 2 bases and J by 1 base, with 7 bases between. Per the germline V gene, CDR1 is GTSNPN and CDR2 is SVGIG (reference sequence).

The V and J genes are TRBV6-5 and TRBJ2-2; tentatively, D is TRBD2 (5 bases). Per germline, CDR1 MNHEY and CDR2 SVGAGI. The V end lost 2 bases, the J end lost 6 bases, and 16 bases lay between the germline ends. The CDR3 loop spans 16 amino acids. CDR3 loop: CASSYPSGSGSGELFF. CDR3 DNA sequence: TGTGCCAGCAGTTACCCATCGGGATCGGGGTCCGGGGAGCTGTTTTTT.

The CDR3 sequence: CASSFLTGSGELFF. The CDR3 coding sequence is TGTGCCAGCAGCTTCCTGACAGGCAGCGGGGAGCTGTTTTTT. The chain recombines TRBV6-5 with TRBJ2-2; D may be TRBD1 (6 bases). Trimming took off 6 bases at V and 7 bases at J, with 15 bases between the two ends. The CDR3 has 14 residues. In germline, CDR1 is MNHEY, CDR2 SVGAGI.

The chain employs TRBV19 and TRBJ2-5; a possible D gene is TRBD2 (5 bases). The germline V gene encodes CDR1 LNHDA and CDR2 SQIVND (reference sequence). V lost 3 bases, J lost 5 bases, and 10 bases lay in between. CDR3 size: 13 residues. CDR3 sequence: CASSIMGGETQYF. DNA of the CDR3: TGTGCCAGTAGTATTATGGGCGGGGAGACCCAGTACTTC.

This clone was detected only once. This CDR3 reads CASSYSNGNEKLFF. The CDR3 DNA is TGTGCCAGCAGTTACTCGAACGGTAATGAAAAACTGTTTTTT. The chain employs TRBV6-5 and TRBJ1-4; D unclear. V dropped 0 bases and J dropped 4 bases, with 6 bases sitting between them. The CDR3 is 14 amino acids. Germline V gives CDR1 MNHEY, CDR2 SVGAGI.

V is TRBV3-1 (or the pseudogene TRBV3-2) and J is TRBJ2-1; 9 bases are a match to TRBD2. V shed 1 base, J shed 2 bases, and the junction held 12 bases outside the gene matches. CDR1 LGHDT and CDR2 YNNKEL come from the germline V gene (reference sequence). The CDR3 is made up of 19 amino acids. The CDR3 DNA sequence: TGTGCCAGCAGCCAAGCCGTAGGGTTAAGACTAGCGGCCTACAATGAGCAGTTCTTC. This sequence encodes CASSQAVGLRLAAYNEQFF.

This chain connects TRBV4-1 to TRBJ1-1, with D possibly matching TRBD1 (6 bases). CDR3 length: 15 residues. CDR1 and CDR2 from the germline V gene are MGHRA and YSYEKL. The germline V and J ends were trimmed by 0 bases and 4 bases, with 12 bases remaining between them. The CDR3 coding sequence is TGCGCCAGCAGCCAAGATCAAGGGGGTAGCACTGAAGCTTTCTTT. Translated: CASSQDQGGSTEAFF.

This clone was seen once. CDR3 sequence reads: CASSLVWDRAKGFTDTQYF. The CDR3 bases are TGCGCCAGCAGCTTGGTATGGGACAGGGCCAAGGGTTTCACAGATACGCAGTATTTT. This sequence joins TRBV5-1 and TRBJ2-3; TRBD1 matches 9 bases. The CDR3 spans 19 residues. Trimming took 0 bases from V and 2 from J; bases not matched to a gene: 13. CDR1 SGHRS and CDR2 YFSETQ come from the germline V gene.

This clone was counted between two and nine times. The CDR3 sequence: CASRQGMRVEQYF. Written as DNA, the CDR3 is TGTGCCAGCCGACAGGGTATGAGGGTCGAGCAGTACTTC. The rearrangement links TRBV6-5 to TRBJ2-7, with TRBD1 matching 7 bases. The CDR3 is 13 amino acids. Germline V gives CDR1 MNHEY, CDR2 SVGAGI. J lost 6 bases, V lost 8 bases, and 10 bases had no gene match.

This chain links TRBV20-1 with TRBJ1-1; a weak D match, TRBD1 (6 bases). V was shortened by 4 bases and J by 9 bases, with 12 bases between the two germline ends. This CDR3 contains 11 residues. CDR1 and CDR2 (germline): DFQATT, SNEGSKA (reference sequence). CDR3 coding DNA: TGCAGTGCTATCAGGGGCTGGAAAGCTTTCTTT. It is translated as CSAIRGWKAFF.

This rearrangement joins TRBV3-1 (or the pseudogene TRBV3-2) to TRBJ1-4, with no clear D. From germline, CDR1 is LGHDT and CDR2 YNNKEL (reference sequence). The CDR3 is made up of 16 amino acids. The V gene lost 5 bases and the J gene lost 7 bases, with 20 bases spanning the gap. The chain's CDR3 is CASSLSGAGRLEKLFF. The CDR3 DNA is TGTGCCAGCAGCTTGTCGGGCGCGGGTCGGCTTGAAAAACTGTTTTTT.

V usage is TRBV6-2 or TRBV6-3 and J usage is TRBJ1-5, with D uncertain. Trimming pared 6 bases from V and 7 bases from J, leaving 10 bases between. This CDR3 spans 12 amino acids. Germline lookup yields CDR1 MNHEY and CDR2 SVGEGT. CDR3 sequence: CASSHPGQPQHF. For the CDR3, the DNA is TGTGCCAGCAGCCACCCCGGGCAGCCCCAGCATTTT.

V is TRBV9 and J is TRBJ2-2, with unresolved D. The germline CDR1 and CDR2 sequences are SGDLS and YYNGEE. With 1 base removed from V and 1 base from J, the gap between germline ends came to 8 bases. This CDR3 region has 15 residues. Here the CDR3 reads CASSVRSENTGELFF. The CDR3 nucleotides read TGTGCCAGCAGCGTACGGAGCGAGAACACCGGGGAGCTGTTTTTT.

V usage is TRBV12-3 or TRBV12-4 and J usage is TRBJ1-5, with TRBD1 matching 7 bases. CDR3 length equals 13 residues. V was clipped by 4 bases and J by 5 bases; unmatched bases: 2. The CDR3 DNA reads as TGTGCCAGCAGTTCTGACAGGGATCAGCCCCAGCATTTT. It specifies CASSSDRDQPQHF.

This clone turned up a few times. The CDR3 DNA follows: TGTGCCAGTAGCCGGAAGGGGTGGGACAATCAGCCCCAGCATTTT. It encodes CASSRKGWDNQPQHF. The rearrangement links TRBV19 to TRBJ1-5, with D tentatively TRBD1 (5 bases). Trimming took 6 bases from V and 3 from J, leaving 15 bases between them. CDR3 size: 15 residues. Germline CDR1 LNHDA, CDR2 SQIVND (reference sequence).

The chain is built from TRBV29-1 and TRBJ2-2, with 7 bases aligning to TRBD1. This CDR3 is built from 14 residues. Trimming removed 6 bases from V and 1 base from J; junction bases left unmatched: 5. CDR1 is SQVTM and CDR2 is ANQGSEA in the germline V gene. In nucleotides, the CDR3 is TGCAGCGTGGGACAGACCCTGAACACCGGGGAGCTGTTTTTT. It encodes CSVGQTLNTGELFF.

This chain links TRBV11-3 with TRBJ2-3, with 11 bases aligning to TRBD2. This CDR3 has 16 residues. Trimming took 5 bases from V and 3 from J; bases not matched to a gene: 7. Per germline, CDR1 SGHNT and CDR2 YENEEA. The CDR3 region is CASSQGLAGGTDTQYF. As DNA, the CDR3 is TGTGCCAGCAGCCAGGGGCTAGCGGGAGGAACAGATACGCAGTATTTT.